This section outlines one T cell receptor (beta chain) sequence together with its context. Antigen: not known. The CDR3 consists of 15 residues. CDR1 and CDR2 (germline): LNHDA, SQIVND (reference sequence). V trimming: 6 bases; J trimming: 3 bases; junction bases outside the gene matches: 7. Produced via immunoSEQ multiplex PCR; TCRdb's table is partial and in-frame only. The sample carries 50,000 or so clones, roughly 91% recorded once. These data belong to a study of memory CD8 T cells in hepatitis C reinfection. Study overall: After reinfection, two primary-infection resolvers became chronically infected. Study-level points and caveats: Conclusions on public clonotypes and secondary clearance were not definitive with several donors.

The sample's time point: pre-reinfection, 55 to 20 weeks before reinfection detection. The sorted cells went straight to TCR sequencing with no prior in vitro expansion. This receptor was taken from a man aged 18 to 30 with hepatitis C virus infection. Source material: naive CD8+ T cells sorted from blood. The rearrangement links TRBV19 to TRBJ2-3; 9 bases align to TRBD1. The CDR3 region has the DNA TGTGCCAGTAGGATACAGGGGGCAAGGACAGATACGCAGTATTTT. This translates into CASRIQGARTDTQYF.